The 13 T cell receptor beta chains given below trace back to one sample, sequenced in a study of technical replicates of blood from several donors. The table came from immunoSEQ multiplex PCR; TCRdb's copy has only in-frame clones and leaves some out. The data show about 82,000 clones, with roughly 95% seen just once and around 0.38% held by the top ten. Input material: T cells isolated from PBMCs. These receptors were collected from a human donor in good health.

The chain recombines TRBV2 with TRBJ1-4; tentatively, D is TRBD1 (5 bases). Germline loops: CDR1 SNHLY, CDR2 FYNNEI. V was clipped by 4 bases and J by 8 bases, with 14 bases between them. The CDR3 spans 14 residues. The CDR3: CASSAQGGEEKLFF. In nucleotides, the CDR3 is TGTGCCAGCAGTGCTCAGGGCGGGGAGGAAAAACTGTTTTTT.

This chain uses TRBV19 with TRBJ2-1; 8 nucleotides match TRBD1. V was pared by 0 bases and J by 6 bases, with 7 bases of the junction left unmatched. Germline V gene lookup returns CDR1 LNHDA and CDR2 SQIVND (reference sequence). The CDR3 contains 16 residues. The CDR3 reads CASSIDNGQGFNEQFF. CDR3 nucleotides: TGTGCCAGTAGTATAGATAATGGACAGGGATTCAATGAGCAGTTCTTC.

The chain carries TRBV29-1 and TRBJ1-4; 9 bases align to TRBD1. The CDR3 contains 11 residues. Trimming cost V 6 bases and J 8 bases; bases outside gene matches: 1. Germline CDR1 and CDR2: SQVTM and ANQGSEA. CDR3 nucleotides: TGCAGCGTACAGGGGGCAGAAAAACTGTTTTTT. Its translation is CSVQGAEKLFF.

The genes are TRBV29-1 and TRBJ1-4; D unresolved. The CDR3 is made up of 12 amino acids. Germline loops: CDR1 SQVTM, CDR2 ANQGSEA. V lost 6 bases and J 8 bases, leaving 13 bases between the germline ends. CDR3 residues: CSVRSGGEKLFF. CDR3 sequence (DNA): TGCAGCGTCCGGTCCGGAGGGGAAAAACTGTTTTTT.

This chain links TRBV9 with TRBJ2-3, with TRBD2 matching 12 bases. Germline lookup yields CDR1 SGDLS and CDR2 YYNGEE. This CDR3 is built from 15 residues. J lost 4 bases, V lost 3 bases, and 3 bases had no gene match. CDR3 sequence (DNA): TGTGCCAGCAGCGCTAGCGGGAGGGTTTCAGATACGCAGTATTTT. This codes for CASSASGRVSDTQYF.

The V and J genes are TRBV11-2 and TRBJ1-5; no clear D. V lost 0 bases, J lost 0 bases, and 6 bases lay in between. This CDR3 is 15 amino acids long. Germline V gene lookup returns CDR1 SGHAT and CDR2 FQNNGV. The CDR3 protein is CASSLEGYSNQPQHF. In nucleotides, the CDR3 is TGTGCCAGCAGCTTAGAGGGCTATAGCAATCAGCCCCAGCATTTT.

J is TRBJ1-2 and V is TRBV28, with D perhaps matching TRBD1 (6 bases). Trimming pared 5 bases from V and 8 bases from J, leaving 18 bases between. CDR1 is MDHEN and CDR2 is SYDVKM in the germline V gene. This CDR3 contains 14 residues. DNA of the CDR3: TGTGCCAGCAGTCCCAGGAGGGGGGGCGGCGGCTACACCTTC. Protein: CASSPRRGGGGYTF.

J is TRBJ2-2 and V is TRBV4-1, with a weak D call TRBD2 (6 bases). The V end was cut by 1 base, the J end by 4 bases, with 16 bases between. The CDR3 consists of 17 residues. Germline values: CDR1 MGHRA, CDR2 YSYEKL. In nucleotides, the CDR3 is TGCGCCAGCAGCCAAGTGGAGGGCATGTGGGGCACCGGGGAGCTGTTTTTT. Translation: CASSQVEGMWGTGELFF.

V gene TRBV30 combines with J gene TRBJ2-1; the D gene is possibly TRBD2 (7 bases). Germline values: CDR1 GTSNPN, CDR2 SVGIG (reference sequence). The V end was cut by 5 bases, the J end by 7 bases, with 18 bases between. This CDR3 has 14 amino acids. In DNA form, the CDR3 reads TGTGCCTGGGGAAGGGGGGGCAACTCAAATGAGCAGTTCTTC. Its translation is CAWGRGGNSNEQFF. The full variable domain, rest sourced from reference TRBV30 and TRBJ2-1, is SQTIHQWPATLVQPVGSPLSLECTVEGTSNPNLYWYRQAAGRGLQLLFYSVGIGQISSEVPQNLSASRPQDRQFILSSKKLLLSDSGFYLCAWGRGGNSNEQFFGPGTRLTVL.

The chain uses TRBV28 and TRBJ2-3, with D unresolved. Germline V gives CDR1 MDHEN, CDR2 SYDVKM. The CDR3 spans 12 residues. V was pared by 8 bases and J by 0 bases, with 6 bases between. The CDR3 region is CASEASTDTQYF. The CDR3 DNA reads TGTGCCAGCGAGGCTAGCACAGATACGCAGTATTTT.

The chain has TRBV6-6 and TRBJ1-4, with D unclear. Trimming removed 2 bases at V and 5 bases at J, with 9 bases between. Germline V gene data show CDR1 as MNHNY and CDR2 as SVGAGI (reference sequence). CDR3 length: 14 residues. Written as DNA, the CDR3 is TGTGCCAGCAGTTACGGGCAGCTAAATGAAAAACTGTTTTTT. Translated: CASSYGQLNEKLFF.

This chain joins TRBV29-1 and TRBJ2-2; tentative D call: TRBD2 (6 bases). Per germline, CDR1 SQVTM and CDR2 ANQGSEA. Trimming took off 7 bases at V and 6 bases at J, with 21 bases between the two ends. The CDR3 consists of 15 residues. The chain's CDR3 is CSAGPGLEGSGELFF. CDR3 DNA: TGCAGCGCGGGACCGGGACTCGAAGGGTCCGGGGAGCTGTTTTTT.

The rearrangement joins TRBV7-9 to TRBJ1-2; D is unclear. Deletions cut 1 base from V and 2 bases from J, with 5 bases between. Germline CDR1 reads SEHNR; CDR2 reads FQNEAQ (reference sequence). This CDR3 has 13 residues. The CDR3 spells CASSLDGNYGYTF. The CDR3 DNA sequence: TGTGCCAGCAGCTTAGACGGGAACTATGGCTACACCTTC.